This T cell receptor (beta chain) was identified in a study of OX40 agonist ivuxolimab in advanced cancers. The overall study: The dose-escalation group included hepatocellular carcinoma, melanoma, renal cell carcinoma and head and neck cancer.

Produced via immunoSEQ multiplex PCR; TCRdb's table is partial and in-frame only. The profile shows 110,000 or so clones, less than 95% of them singletons. Comments on this clone: Different DNA sequences within this sample yield the same CDR3.

This CDR3 contains 13 residues. Germline values: CDR1 KGHSH, CDR2 LQKENI. Trimming removed 0 bases from V and 0 bases from J, with 1 base in between. Patients were excluded for autoimmune disease history or systemic immunosuppression. Sampled blood was obtained at baseline, cycle 4 day 1, and cycle 7 day 1. The source is an adult with an advanced solid tumor such as melanoma, head and neck, liver or kidney cancer. This specimen was CD4+ or CD8+ T cells sorted from blood, taken in a trial of the OX40 agonist ivuxolimab. V gene TRBV18 combines with J gene TRBJ2-3; D is unresolved. CDR3 nucleotide sequence: TGTGCCAGCTCACCACCTAGCACAGATACGCAGTATTTT. Translating gives CASSPPSTDTQYF.